This T cell receptor beta chain was identified in a study of T cell changes during pregnancy in multiple sclerosis. The junction had 7 bases not matched to a gene; V was cut back by 3 bases and J by 5 bases. Germline V gives CDR1 LNHDA, CDR2 SQIVND (reference sequence). This CDR3 spans 15 amino acids. This table comes from immunoSEQ multiplex PCR, and its TCRdb copy is limited to in-frame clones, with some not included. The repertoire includes 80,000 to 130,000 clones, 90% to 95% of them detected once, and around 0.96% sits in the top ten. This chain uses TRBV19 with TRBJ2-1; 7 bases align to TRBD2. The sequence came from a female donor with multiple sclerosis, enrolled in a pregnancy study. This sample comprised peripheral blood, obtained before pregnancy. For the CDR3, the DNA is TGTGCCAGTAGTATCCGCGGGAGTTTCAACAATGAGCAGTTCTTC. Translating gives CASSIRGSFNNEQFF. Variable domain in full (rest from reference TRBV19 and TRBJ2-1): DGGITQSPKYLFRKEGQNVTLSCEQNLNHDAMYWYRQDPGQGLRLIYYSQIVNDFQKGDIAEGYSVSREKKESFPLTVTSAQKNPTAFYLCASSIRGSFNNEQFFGPGTRLTVL.